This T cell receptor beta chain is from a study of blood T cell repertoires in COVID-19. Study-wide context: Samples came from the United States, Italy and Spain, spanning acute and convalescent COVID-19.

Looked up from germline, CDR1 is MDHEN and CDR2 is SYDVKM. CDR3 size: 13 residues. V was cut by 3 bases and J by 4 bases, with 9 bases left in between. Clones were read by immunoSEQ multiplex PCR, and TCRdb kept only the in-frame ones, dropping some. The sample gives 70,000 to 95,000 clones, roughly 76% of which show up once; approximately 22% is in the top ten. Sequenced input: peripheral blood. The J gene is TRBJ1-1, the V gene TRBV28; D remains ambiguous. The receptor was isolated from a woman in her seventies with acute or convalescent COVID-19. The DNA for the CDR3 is TGTGCCAGCAGTTTTAACACCCTCACTGAAGCTTTCTTT. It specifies CASSFNTLTEAFF.